This record looks at one T cell receptor (beta chain) sequence and its context. The antigen remains undetermined. The CDR3 length is 16 residues. V gave up 2 bases and J gave up 0 bases, with 12 bases separating them. Germline CDR1 reads SGHRS; CDR2 reads YFSETQ. Use of 60 Vbeta and 13 Jbeta primers characterized the PCR. Method: immunoSEQ multiplex PCR; TCRdb's copy keeps in-frame clones and lacks some. Of over 200,000 clones listed, 65% to 75% are singletons. The data are from a study of cytomegalovirus exposure and HLA in healthy donors. Study-wide results and limits: In a later analysis, the majority of CMV-associated beta chains seemingly showed HLA restriction.

V gene TRBV5-1 combines with J gene TRBJ2-1, with D uncertain. The sequenced material came from PBMCs. The TCR originated in a woman aged 25-40 years in good health and CMV-seronegative. CDR3 bases: TGCGCCAGCAGCTTCCTATATTTCTACTCCTACAATGAGCAGTTCTTC. This codes for CASSFLYFYSYNEQFF.